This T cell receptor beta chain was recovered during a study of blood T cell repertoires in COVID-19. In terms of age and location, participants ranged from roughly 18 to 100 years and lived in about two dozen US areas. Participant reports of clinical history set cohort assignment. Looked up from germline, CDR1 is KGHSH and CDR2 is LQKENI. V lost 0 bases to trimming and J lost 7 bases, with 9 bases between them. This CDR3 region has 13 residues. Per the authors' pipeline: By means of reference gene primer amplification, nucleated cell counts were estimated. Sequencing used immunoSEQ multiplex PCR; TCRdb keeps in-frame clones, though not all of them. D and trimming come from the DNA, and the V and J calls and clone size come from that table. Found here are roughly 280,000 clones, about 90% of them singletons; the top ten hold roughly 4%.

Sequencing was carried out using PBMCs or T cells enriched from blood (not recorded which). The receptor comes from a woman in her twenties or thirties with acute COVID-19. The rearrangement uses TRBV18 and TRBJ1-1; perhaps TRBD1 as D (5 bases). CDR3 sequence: CASSPPDRDEAFF. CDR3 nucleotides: TGTGCCAGCTCACCACCTGACAGAGATGAAGCTTTCTTT.